A single sample gave rise to the 21 T cell receptor beta chains below, sequenced in a study of CD8 T cells in ankylosing spondylitis. TCRdb ran MiXCR on the 5' RACE reads and lists one entry per CDR3 protein. Of approximately 150,000 distinct CDR3 sequences listed, 9.8% are singletons. Sequences were obtained from blood, either unsorted or a sorted T cell fraction (not recorded which). The receptors originated from a female donor with ankylosing spondylitis or in good health (not recorded which).

The chain carries TRBV6-6 and TRBJ1-1; no reliable D call. The CDR3 extends over 14 amino acids. Trimming stripped 6 bases from V and 2 bases from J, with 13 bases between. The V gene's germline CDR1 is MNHNY and CDR2 SVGAGI (reference sequence). In DNA form, the CDR3 reads TGTGCCAGCAGCAAACGCTTTACTAACACTGAAGCTTTCTTT. Protein: CASSKRFTNTEAFF.

This clonotype was found a few times. The rearrangement uses TRBV9 and TRBJ1-2; the D gene is possibly TRBD1 (5 bases). The CDR3 loop spans 14 amino acids. The germline V and J ends were trimmed by 4 bases and 5 bases, with 15 bases remaining between them. The germline V gene encodes CDR1 SGDLS and CDR2 YYNGEE. Here the CDR3 reads CASSRGSPAYGYTF. The DNA of the CDR3 is TGTGCCAGCAGCCGGGGGTCCCCGGCGTATGGCTACACCTTC.

This clonotype was counted only a few times. The V call is TRBV5-1, the J call TRBJ2-5; 11 nucleotides line up with TRBD1. Germline-derived CDR1 and CDR2 are SGHRS and YFSETQ. Trimming took 4 bases from V and 7 from J; bases not matched to a gene: 6. The CDR3 runs to 14 residues. The CDR3: CASSTGTGGATQYF. DNA of the CDR3: TGCGCCAGCAGCACCGGGACAGGGGGGGCGACCCAGTACTTC.

This clonotype appeared many times. The chain recombines TRBV4-3 with TRBJ2-5; 13 nucleotides align to TRBD2. Trimming removed 0 bases from V and 4 bases from J; junction bases left unmatched: 5. Germline V gene data show CDR1 as LGHNA and CDR2 as YSLEER. The CDR3 consists of 17 residues. This CDR3 is CASSQDRTSGRGETQYF. DNA of the CDR3: TGCGCCAGCAGCCAAGATCGGACTAGCGGGAGAGGAGAGACCCAGTACTTC.

J is TRBJ2-7 and V is TRBV9, with D perhaps TRBD1 (5 bases). Trimming stripped 0 bases from V and 5 bases from J, with 15 bases between. The length of the CDR3 is 15 residues. Germline loops: CDR1 SGDLS, CDR2 YYNGEE. The CDR3 loop reads CASSVGAQGIDEQYF. The CDR3 DNA reads as TGTGCCAGCAGCGTAGGAGCCCAGGGTATCGACGAGCAGTACTTC.

This clonotype was seen more than once but under ten times. This chain uses TRBV24-1 with TRBJ2-2; TRBD1 aligns across 8 bases. Germline V gives CDR1 KGHDR, CDR2 SFDVKD. The ends lost 1 base at V and 1 base at J; junction bases unmatched: 1. The CDR3 runs 16 residues. CDR3 in DNA: TGTGCCACCAGTGATTTCGGACAGGGGAACACCGGGGAGCTGTTTTTT. Residues: CATSDFGQGNTGELFF.

This clonotype has a handful of counts. The CDR3 DNA sequence: TGTGCCAGCAGTTTGGTGTCCTACAATGAGCAGTTCTTC. Encoded protein: CASSLVSYNEQFF. The chain is built from TRBV27 and TRBJ2-1; unclear D gene. Trimming removed 3 bases at V and 1 base at J, with 4 bases between. Germline CDR1 MNHEY, CDR2 SMNVEV (reference sequence). CDR3 length: 13 amino acids.

This clonotype showed up just a few times. The chain links TRBV28 to TRBJ2-2; D remains ambiguous. Trimming cost V 3 bases and J 4 bases, with 6 bases left between them. The germline gives CDR1 MDHEN, CDR2 SYDVKM. CDR3 length: 13 residues. The CDR3 loop is CASSFGFTGELFF. For the CDR3, the DNA is TGTGCCAGCAGTTTCGGATTCACCGGGGAGCTGTTTTTT. Full variable domain (rest looked up from reference TRBV28 and TRBJ2-2): DVKVTQSSRYLVKRTGEKVFLECVQDMDHENMFWYRQDPGLGLRLIYFSYDVKMKEKGDIPEGYSVSREKKERFSLILESASTNQTSMYLCASSFGFTGELFFGEGSRLTVL.

This rearrangement joins TRBV11-2 to TRBJ2-3; D is perhaps TRBD2 (6 bases). V was cut by 7 bases and J by 2 bases, with 19 bases left in between. CDR1 and CDR2 (germline): SGHAT, FQNNGV. The CDR3 runs 16 residues. CDR3 bases: TGTGCCAGCACCCCCGGCGGGGACCTTGACACAGATACGCAGTATTTT. This sequence encodes CASTPGGDLDTDTQYF.

This clonotype was seen more than once but under ten times. The chain combines TRBV27 with TRBJ2-5; no definite D call. This CDR3 contains 15 residues. The germline CDR1 and CDR2 sequences are MNHEY and SMNVEV (reference sequence). V lost 5 bases to trimming and J lost 5 bases, with 18 bases between them. CDR3 sequence reads: CASSPEWGPRETQYF. As DNA, the CDR3 is TGTGCCAGCAGTCCTGAGTGGGGTCCTAGGGAGACCCAGTACTTC.

This clonotype occurred many times. The genes are TRBV7-9 and TRBJ2-1, with D uncertain. In germline, CDR1 is SEHNR, CDR2 FQNEAQ (reference sequence). Deletions cut 5 bases from V and 1 base from J, with 12 bases between. The CDR3 is made up of 15 amino acids. The CDR3 spells CASSPPEGSYNEQFF. DNA of the CDR3: TGTGCCAGCAGCCCCCCCGAAGGATCCTACAATGAGCAGTTCTTC.

The CDR3 DNA is TGTGCCAGCAGCAGGGCCGGGGGGCTCAACAATGAGCAGTTCTTC. Translation: CASSRAGGLNNEQFF. The chain is built from TRBV7-9 and TRBJ2-1, with D possibly being TRBD2 (7 bases). The germline V gene has CDR1 SEHNR and CDR2 FQNEAQ (reference sequence). V was trimmed by 5 bases and J by 5 bases, leaving 16 bases between them. The CDR3 has 15 residues.

There are a few counts of this clonotype. The chain joins TRBV4-1 to TRBJ2-5, with D possibly TRBD1 on 6 matching bases. Germline CDR1 and CDR2: MGHRA and YSYEKL. CDR3 length equals 15 residues. Trimming pared 4 bases from V and 1 base from J, leaving 13 bases between. The CDR3 nucleotides are TGCGCCAGCAGCCTTTTCCCGGACAGCCAAGAGACCCAGTACTTC. It specifies CASSLFPDSQETQYF.

Comment on this clonotype: This could be a read error, since a much larger clone is one nucleotide away. V and J are TRBV4-3 and TRBJ2-1; 8 nucleotides align to TRBD2. From germline, CDR1 is LGHNA and CDR2 YSLEER. CDR3 length: 16 amino acids. The CDR3 spells CASSQENRGGYNGQFF. For the CDR3, the DNA is TGCGCCAGCAGCCAAGAAAATCGGGGGGGATACAATGGGCAGTTCTTC.

The chain recombines TRBV7-2 with TRBJ2-7; 7 positions agree with TRBD1. The CDR3 consists of 13 residues. Per the germline V gene, CDR1 is SGHTA and CDR2 is FQGNSA. Germline trimming cut 5 bases from V and 6 bases from J; bases unmatched to any gene: 7. The CDR3 loop reads CASSPTGIGEQYF. CDR3 DNA: TGTGCCAGCAGCCCGACAGGGATCGGCGAGCAGTACTTC.

This clonotype was detected many times. V and J are TRBV20-1 and TRBJ2-1, with D unresolved. This CDR3 comprises 13 residues. Germline V CDR1 and CDR2: DFQATT, SNEGSKA (reference sequence). V dropped 1 base and J dropped 3 bases, with 7 bases sitting between them. CDR3 residues: CSARALNYNEQFF. CDR3 in DNA: TGCAGTGCTAGAGCTCTCAACTACAATGAGCAGTTCTTC.

As concerns this clonotype: Possible read error: a much larger clone is one base away. The V gene is TRBV15, the J gene TRBJ2-3; TRBD2 agrees at 7 bases. Germline values: CDR1 LNHNV, CDR2 YYDKDF (reference sequence). V shed 4 bases, J shed 5 bases, and the junction held 9 bases outside the gene matches. This CDR3 spans 15 amino acids. The CDR3 protein is CATSTTSSGLDTQYF. The DNA of the CDR3 is TGTGCCACCAGCACTACATCTAGCGGCTTAGATACGCAGTATTTT.

This clonotype was seen many times. The chain employs TRBV29-1 and TRBJ2-1, with TRBD2 matching 7 bases. The CDR3 totals 13 residues. Germline V gives CDR1 SQVTM, CDR2 ANQGSEA. V was pared by 6 bases and J by 7 bases, with 9 bases of the junction left unmatched. CDR3 bases: TGCAGCGTCCTTGGACTAGTAAAGAATGAGCAGTTCTTC. Its translation is CSVLGLVKNEQFF.

V usage is TRBV9 and J usage is TRBJ2-6; possible D gene TRBD2, 5 bases. From germline, CDR1 is SGDLS and CDR2 YYNGEE. Between the trimmed V and J ends, which lost 4 bases and 0 bases, there was a span of 17 bases. The CDR3 runs 18 residues. The CDR3 sequence is CASSYSTGRSSGANVLTF. The CDR3 nucleotides are TGTGCCAGCAGCTATTCGACGGGAAGGAGCTCTGGGGCCAACGTCCTGACTTTC.

The CDR3 sequence is CASSLSGTGFYGYTF. The CDR3 bases are TGTGCCAGCAGTTTATCAGGGACAGGCTTCTATGGCTACACCTTC. The rearrangement links TRBV27 to TRBJ1-2; 8 nucleotides agree with TRBD1. Germline CDR1 reads MNHEY; CDR2 reads SMNVEV (reference sequence). This CDR3 is 15 amino acids long. The V gene end was trimmed by 0 bases and the J gene end by 4 bases; junction bases not matched to a gene: 4.

This clonotype was observed a handful of times. This chain joins TRBV6-5 and TRBJ2-5; 7 positions agree with TRBD1. The CDR3 is 15 amino acids. V shed 3 bases, J shed 5 bases, and the junction held 9 bases outside the gene matches. Germline CDR1 MNHEY, CDR2 SVGAGI. This CDR3 reads CASSYSTGLGETQYF. In nucleotides, the CDR3 is TGTGCCAGCAGTTATTCGACAGGGCTTGGGGAGACCCAGTACTTC.